The rows below give T cell receptor beta chains drawn from one sample of a study of cytotoxic CD8 clonotypes in ibrutinib-treated CLL. Only in-frame clones appear in the TCRdb table, and some are missing; sequencing was by immunoSEQ multiplex PCR. There are 80,000 to 95,000 clones in the sample; around 79% occur only once, and about 4.4% lies in the top ten. The sample consisted of PBMCs, taken after 12 months of ibrutinib treatment. These receptors were collected from a human donor with chronic lymphocytic leukemia. CDR3s include the opening cysteine and the closing phenylalanine or tryptophan. A D gene is named only where the DNA matches it firmly. Part of the rows lack a size; the others show once, few, many or a class for expanded clones.

J gene	D gene	V gene	clone size	CDR3 DNA	CDR3 protein
TRBJ2-5	TRBD2	TRBV7-9	NA	TGTGCCAGCAGCTTACCACGACTAGCGGGAGTGCAAGAGACCCAGTACTTC	CASSLPRLAGVQETQYF
TRBJ1-2	TRBD1	TRBV7-2	NA	TGTGCCAGCAGCCCGGACAGGGGGAATGGCTACACCTTC	CASSPDRGNGYTF
TRBJ2-1	NA	TRBV5-1	NA	TGCGCCAGCAGCTTGGAGCCTAGGGGCAATGAGCAGTTCTTC	CASSLEPRGNEQFF
TRBJ1-2	NA	TRBV28	once	TGTGCCAGCAGTCCCGGGGAGGGGGGCCCCTATGGCTACACCTTC	CASSPGEGGPYGYTF
TRBJ2-3	NA	TRBV29-1	NA	TGCAGCGGGACTGACCTCACAGATACGCAGTATTTT	CSGTDLTDTQYF
TRBJ2-4	TRBD1	TRBV18	few	TGTGCCAGCTCAAGGGGACAGGGGGGACCACTAGCCAAAAACATTCAGTACTTC	CASSRGQGGPLAKNIQYF
TRBJ2-5	TRBD2	TRBV6-5	NA	TGTGCCAGCAGCCCCGGGACTAGCGGGGAGACCCAGTACTTC	CASSPGTSGETQYF
TRBJ1-5	NA	TRBV28	NA	TGCCAAGACCGGGACTCCTGCAATCAGCCCCAGCATTTT	CQDRDSCNQPQHF
TRBJ2-7	NA	TRBV28	NA	TGTGCCAGCAGTTTCACAGGGACCTCCTACGAGCAGTACTTC	CASSFTGTSYEQYF
TRBJ1-3	TRBD1	TRBV5-6	medium-sized	TGTGCCAGCAGCCAGGGGGAGGGGACCATATATTTT	CASSQGEGTIYF
TRBJ2-7	NA	TRBV5-4	NA	TGTGCCAGCAGCTTGGGGGGGGACGCCGGCTACGAGCAGTACTTC	CASSLGGDAGYEQYF
TRBJ2-2	NA	TRBV4-3	NA	TGCGCCAGCAGCCGCTCCCAGGGAGAAGCCAACACCGGGGAGCTGTTTTTT	CASSRSQGEANTGELFF
TRBJ2-7	NA	TRBV10-3	NA	TGTGCCATCAGTGAGATGGCTTCCGAGCAGTACTTC	CAISEMASEQYF
TRBJ2-7	NA	TRBV28	NA	TGTGCCAGCAGGCCGGGTCAGGACCCTAGCGAGCAGTACTTC	CASRPGQDPSEQYF
TRBJ1-4	TRBD1	TRBV6-1	NA	TGTGCCACGGTCGGGGACAGTGGTAATGAAAAACTGTTTTTT	CATVGDSGNEKLFF
TRBJ2-5	NA	TRBV5-1	NA	TGCGCCAGCAGCTCCGGGACCGATATAAAAGAGACCCAGTACTTC	CASSSGTDIKETQYF
TRBJ2-3	NA	TRBV18	NA	TGTGCCAGCTCCCCTCGCCCAGACACAGATACGCAGTATTTT	CASSPRPDTDTQYF